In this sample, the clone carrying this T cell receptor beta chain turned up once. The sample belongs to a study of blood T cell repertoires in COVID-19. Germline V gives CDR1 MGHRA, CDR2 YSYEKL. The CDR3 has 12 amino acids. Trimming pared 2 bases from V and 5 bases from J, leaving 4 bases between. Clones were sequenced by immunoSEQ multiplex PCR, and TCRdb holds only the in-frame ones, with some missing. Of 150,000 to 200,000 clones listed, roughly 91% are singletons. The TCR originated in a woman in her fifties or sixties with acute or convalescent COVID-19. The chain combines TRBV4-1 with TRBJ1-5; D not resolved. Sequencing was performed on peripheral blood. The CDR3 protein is CASSQPDQPQHF. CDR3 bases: TGCGCCAGCAGCCAACCGGATCAGCCCCAGCATTTT.